The 10 T cell receptor beta chains below were found in one sample sequenced in a study (dated by TCRdb to 2016 to 2017). Libraries were prepared through RT-PCR. The sequencer listed for this sample is Illumina MiSeq. The public reads were quality trimmed at Q25 with fastp and then assembled into clones with MiXCR by TCRdb, keeping productive beta chains. Identical CDR3 proteins give one entry, which carries the most common genes and DNA. For this sample the table gives 550,000 to 750,000 distinct CDR3 sequences, of which 12% to 15% were detected only once. Roughly 3.9% of the sample is taken by the ten largest. The sample was memory CD4+ T cells from blood. These receptors originate from a female donor in good health, serving as a healthy control.

This clonotype was seen only a few times. The chain couples TRBV28 to TRBJ1-5, with D perhaps TRBD1 (5 bases). Deletions cut 6 bases from V and 0 bases from J, with 21 bases between. Germline CDR1 and CDR2: MDHEN and SYDVKM. This CDR3 region has 18 residues. The CDR3 loop is CASSVGGEWYYSNQPQHF. The CDR3 bases are TGTGCCAGCAGCGTCGGGGGTGAATGGTATTATAGCAATCAGCCCCAGCATTTT.

This clonotype was seen a handful of times. This chain uses TRBV29-1 with TRBJ1-2; D gene uncertain. V was clipped by 3 bases and J by 5 bases, with 4 bases between them. The germline V gene encodes CDR1 SQVTM and CDR2 ANQGSEA. The CDR3 sequence is 10 residues long. CDR3 nucleotide sequence: TGCAGCGTTGATGAGTATGGCTACACCTTC. Translation: CSVDEYGYTF.

DNA for the CDR3: TGTGCTAGTGGTTTGGGAGGGGCGGGTCAAGATACGCAGTATTTT. This sequence encodes CASGLGGAGQDTQYF. The rearrangement uses TRBV12-5 and TRBJ2-3; the D gene could be TRBD1 or TRBD2 (5 bases each). The V end lost 1 base, the J end lost 5 bases, and 13 bases lay between the germline ends. The germline V gene encodes CDR1 LGHNT and CDR2 FRNRAP. The length of the CDR3 is 15 residues.

CDR3 nucleotide sequence: TGTGCCTGGGAGGGCGGCTACACCTTC. Its protein product is CAWEGGYTF. This chain connects TRBV30 to TRBJ1-2; no clear D gene. The V gene's germline CDR1 is GTSNPN and CDR2 SVGIG (reference sequence). V was trimmed by 5 bases and J by 8 bases, leaving 6 bases between them. This CDR3 has 9 amino acids.

This clonotype was recorded a few times. The J gene is TRBJ1-4, the V gene TRBV6-5, with TRBD1 matching 9 bases. In germline, CDR1 is MNHEY, CDR2 SVGAGI. With V trimmed by 2 bases and J by 4 bases, 11 bases remained unmatched. The CDR3 totals 18 residues. Written as DNA, the CDR3 is TGTGCCAGCAGTTACCGAGCTCCTGGACAGGGGTATAATGAAAAACTGTTTTTT. Its protein is CASSYRAPGQGYNEKLFF.

The rearrangement links TRBV7-4 to TRBJ2-7; 13 bases line up with TRBD2. The ends lost 5 bases at V and 4 bases at J; junction bases unmatched: 5. The CDR3 has 15 amino acids. Germline V gene sequence: CDR1 SGHVT, CDR2 SQSDAQ. As DNA, the CDR3 is TGTGCCAGCAGCGTAGGACTAGCGGGGGTATACGAGCAGTACTTC. It translates to CASSVGLAGVYEQYF.

This clonotype was counted at least ten times. This chain links TRBV7-6 with TRBJ2-7, with 11 bases fitting TRBD2. This CDR3 region has 14 residues. With 3 bases clipped from V and 6 bases from J, the junction kept 4 bases outside the gene matches. Per germline, CDR1 SGHVS and CDR2 FNYEAQ. For the CDR3, the DNA is TGTGCCAGCAGCTTTCTAGCGGGAGGTTCCGAGCAGTACTTC. Translation: CASSFLAGGSEQYF.

This clonotype was counted between two and nine times. The V and J genes are TRBV3-1 and TRBJ1-2, with 8 bases aligning to TRBD1. This CDR3 contains 15 residues. With V trimmed by 3 bases and J by 4 bases, 7 bases remained unmatched. Germline CDR1 reads LGHDT; CDR2 reads YNNKEL (reference sequence). The CDR3 nucleotides read TGTGCCAGCAGCCAGGACAGGGTTAGAGGCTATGGCTACACCTTC. Its protein is CASSQDRVRGYGYTF.

With regard to this clonotype: It may be a read error: a sequence one base away is much more abundant. V and J are TRBV11-2 and TRBJ2-6; maybe TRBD1 (6 bases). Germline V gene sequence: CDR1 SGHAT, CDR2 FQNNGV. This CDR3 contains 16 residues. Trimming removed 3 bases at V and 6 bases at J, with 15 bases between. The CDR3 region is CASSLVPGDTANVLTF. CDR3 sequence (DNA): TGTGCCAGCAGCTTGGTTCCAGGGGATACGGCCAACGTCCTGACTTTC.

This clonotype was picked up a small number of times. The rearrangement joins TRBV7-8 to TRBJ1-2; D is unclear. Germline V gene data show CDR1 as SGHVS and CDR2 as FQNEAQ. V lost 1 base and J 1 base, leaving 7 bases between the germline ends. The CDR3 is made up of 14 amino acids. The CDR3 sequence: CASSLGADNYGYTF. The CDR3 DNA sequence: TGTGCCAGCAGCTTAGGAGCAGATAACTATGGCTACACCTTC.